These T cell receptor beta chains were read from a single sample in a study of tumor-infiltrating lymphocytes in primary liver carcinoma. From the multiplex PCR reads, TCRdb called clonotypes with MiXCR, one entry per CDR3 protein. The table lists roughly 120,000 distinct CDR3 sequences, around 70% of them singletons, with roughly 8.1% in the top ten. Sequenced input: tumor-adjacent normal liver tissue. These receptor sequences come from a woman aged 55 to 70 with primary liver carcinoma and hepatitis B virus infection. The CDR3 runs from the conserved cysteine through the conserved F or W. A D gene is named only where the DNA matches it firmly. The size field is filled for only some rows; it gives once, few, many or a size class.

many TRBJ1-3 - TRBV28 CASRAGGPGGTSGNTIYF TGTGCCAGTCGAGCGGGGGGCCCGGGGGGCACCTCTGGAAACACCATATATTTT
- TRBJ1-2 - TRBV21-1 CAEFRQNTLYGYTF TGTGCCGAGTTCAGACAGAATACTCTCTATGGCTACACCTTC
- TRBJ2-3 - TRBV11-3 CARSPNSGRTDTQYF TGTGCCAGAAGTCCTAACAGCGGGCGCACAGATACGCAGTATTTT
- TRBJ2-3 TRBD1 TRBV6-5 CASSYSTRTGVVFTHYF TGTGCCAGCAGTTACTCGACCCGGACAGGGGTTGTTTTTACACATTATTTT
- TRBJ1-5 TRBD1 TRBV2 CASSSRQGGNQPQHF TGTGCCAGCAGTTCCCGACAGGGTGGCAATCAGCCCCAGCATTTT
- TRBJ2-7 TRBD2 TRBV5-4 CASSPGLAGRLDYDQYF TGTGCCAGCAGCCCAGGGCTAGCGGGAAGGCTCGACTACGACCAGTACTTC
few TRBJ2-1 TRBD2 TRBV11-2 CVSSLGGRNNEQFF TGTGTCAGCAGCTTAGGCGGGAGGAACAATGAGCAGTTCTTC
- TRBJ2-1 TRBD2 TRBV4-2 CASSQDMVGEGDAQLF TGTGCCAGCAGCCAAGATATGGTTGGGGAGGGCGATGCGCAGCTATTC
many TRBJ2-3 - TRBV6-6 CASSYATAGAGIMDTQYF TGTGCCAGCAGTTATGCCACTGCCGGGGCAGGGATAATGGATACGCAGTATTTT
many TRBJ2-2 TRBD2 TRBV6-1 CASSPRGTSGTGELFF TGTGCCAGCAGTCCCCGCGGGACTAGCGGTACCGGGGAGCTGTTTTTT
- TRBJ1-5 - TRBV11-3 CASRLSRDQPQHF TGTGCCAGTAGGCTATCCAGGGACCAGCCCCAGCATTTT
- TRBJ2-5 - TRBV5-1 CASSSAGQGQYQETQYF TGCGCCAGCAGCTCGGCCGGCCAAGGACAGTACCAAGAGACCCAGTACTTC
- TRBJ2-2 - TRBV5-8 CASSLRGHSTWELFF TGTGCCAGCAGCTTGAGGGGACACAGCACCTGGGAGCTGTTTTTT
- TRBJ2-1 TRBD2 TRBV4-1 CASGLGLAGGPRQNEQFF TGCGCCAGCGGCCTGGGACTAGCGGGAGGGCCTCGGCAGAATGAGCAGTTCTTC
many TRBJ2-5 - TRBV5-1 CASSLDRVETQYF TGCGCCAGCAGCTTGGACAGGGTAGAGACCCAGTACTTC
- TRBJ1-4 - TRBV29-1 CCVGVRNSNEKLFF TGCTGCGTTGGCGTTCGTAACAGTAATGAAAAACTGTTTTTT
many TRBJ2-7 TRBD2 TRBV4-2 CASSQDGTSGYEQYF TGTGCCAGCAGCCAAGACGGGACTAGCGGCTACGAGCAGTACTTC
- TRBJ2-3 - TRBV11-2 CASSLGPNRAITNTQYF TGTGCCAGCAGCTTAGGGCCTAACCGGGCTATCACAAATACGCAGTATTTT
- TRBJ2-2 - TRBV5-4 CVSSSPNTGEPFF TGTGTCAGCAGCTCCCCTAACACCGGGGAGCCGTTTTTT
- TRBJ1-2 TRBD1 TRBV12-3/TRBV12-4 CASSLSVKGATHGYTF TGTGCCAGCAGTCTCAGCGTTAAGGGGGCGACTCATGGCTACACCTTC
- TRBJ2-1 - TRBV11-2 CASSLEASLYNGQFF TGTGCCAGCAGCTTAGAGGCTAGTCTCTACAATGGGCAGTTTTTC
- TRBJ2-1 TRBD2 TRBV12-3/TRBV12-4 CASSPGLVRASSYNEQFF TGTGCCAGCAGCCCTGGACTAGTGCGGGCCAGCTCCTACAATGAGCAGTTCTTC
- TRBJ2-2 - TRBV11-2 CASRDERNTTTGELLF TGTGCCAGCAGGGACGAACGCAACACGACCACCGGGGAGCTGCTTTTT
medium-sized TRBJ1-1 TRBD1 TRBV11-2 CASSATTGYIRTEAFF TGTGCCAGCAGCGCCACGACAGGGTACATTCGCACTGAAGCTTTCTTT
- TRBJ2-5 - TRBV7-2 CASSLYGGQTQYF TGTGCCAGCAGCTTATATGGGGGTCAGACCCAGTACTTC
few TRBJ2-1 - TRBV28 CASSLALAGNEQFF TGTGCCAGCAGTTTAGCACTAGCTGGCAATGAGCAGTTCTTC
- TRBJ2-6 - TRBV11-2 CASSSTSSGANVLTF TGTGCCAGCAGCTCAACGAGCTCTGGGGCCAATGTCCTGACTTTC
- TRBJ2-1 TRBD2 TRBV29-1 CSVENPSGTCSEQFF TGCAGCGTTGAGAATCCTAGCGGAACCTGCAGTGAGCAGTTCTTC
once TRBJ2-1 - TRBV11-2 CASTPDSRYREQFF TGTGCTAGCACTCCGGACTCGAGGTATAGGGAGCAGTTTTTC
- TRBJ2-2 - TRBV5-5 CASSLFVQGTWELFF TGCGCCAGCAGCTTGTTTGTGCAGGGTACCTGGGAGCTGTTTTTT
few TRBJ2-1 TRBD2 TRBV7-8 CVSSPVSGRVNEQFF TGTGTCAGCAGCCCCGTCAGCGGGAGGGTCAATGAGCAGTTCTTC
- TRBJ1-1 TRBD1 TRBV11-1 CVNSHRDRVLGYSEAFF TGTGTCAACAGCCACCGGGACAGGGTCTTAGGTTATTCTGAAGCTTTCTTT
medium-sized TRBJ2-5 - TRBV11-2 CASSEQVGLTQETQYF TGTGCCAGCAGCGAACAGGTTGGGCTAACACAAGAGACCCAGTACTTC
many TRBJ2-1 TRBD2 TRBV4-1 CASSQGTSGTNEQFF TGCGCCAGCAGCCAAGGGACTAGCGGGACCAATGAGCAGTTCTTC
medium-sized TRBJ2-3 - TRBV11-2 CASRPRGPRSPDTQYF TGTGCCAGCAGACCGAGGGGCCCCCGTAGCCCAGATACGCAGTATTTT
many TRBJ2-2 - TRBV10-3 CAISQATTGELFF TGTGCCATCAGTCAGGCCACCACCGGGGAGCTGTTTTTT
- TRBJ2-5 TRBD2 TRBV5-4 CASSLPRGGKSEIQYF TGTGCAAGCAGCTTGCCCCGGGGAGGGAAGTCAGAGATCCAGTACTTC
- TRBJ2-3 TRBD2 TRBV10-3 CAISEREGLDTQYF TGTGCCATCAGTGAGCGGGAGGGTTTGGATACGCAGTATTTT
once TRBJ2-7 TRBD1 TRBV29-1 CSAGTGTVYEQYF TGCAGCGCCGGGACCGGGACAGTCTACGAGCAGTATTTC